This TCR beta chain is from a study of beta chain features in type 1 diabetes. As for the study in general: Fewer than 110 million sorted cells were examined across all samples. Findings and limits, study-wide: Patients with Type 1 diabetes showed moderately but significantly shorter TCRB CDR3s in all four CD4+ subsets.

All of the sorted populations showed purity greater than 95%. The CDR3 has 15 residues. Germline values: CDR1 MNHEY, CDR2 SVGAGI. Trimming cost V 6 bases and J 3 bases; bases outside gene matches: 7. The sequenced template was cDNA made from the entire isolated RNA. Naive, central memory and regulatory T cell samples averaged approximately 3.5 million immunoSEQ reads each. Libraries were prepared by immunoSEQ multiplex PCR; TCRdb keeps only in-frame clonotypes and omits some of them. The sample lists approximately 23,000 clones, over 60% seen once, with 2% to 2.5% in the top ten. In the case of this clone: As yet, its antigen is unknown.

The sample comprised Tregs from blood. V gene TRBV6-5 combines with J gene TRBJ2-3; 9 nucleotides align to TRBD1. This clonotype originated in a woman aged 40 to 50 in good health. CDR3 sequence: CASSPGDRGTDTQYF. The CDR3 DNA is TGTGCCAGCAGCCCGGGAGACAGGGGGACAGATACGCAGTATTTT.